These 32 T cell receptor beta chains originate from one sample sequenced in a study of tumor-infiltrating lymphocytes in primary liver carcinoma. Starting material of 450 to 550 ng total RNA yielded TCR beta cDNA via a constant-region primer. Three nested multiplex PCR rounds, a slightly modified ARM-PCR, produced the libraries for TCR beta. It was with TRBV1-TRBV30 forward primers and a C-beta reverse primer that the first two PCR rounds were run, at 10 to 11 cycles each. TCRdb processed the multiplex PCR reads anew with MiXCR; each CDR3 protein has one entry. The table shows 35,000 to 40,000 distinct CDR3 sequences, with roughly 80% occurring only once. RNA and DNA were co-extracted from around 18-30 mg of unsorted bulk tissue. Sequenced input: tumor-adjacent normal liver tissue. The receptor source for this set is a man aged 40-49 years with primary liver carcinoma and hepatitis B virus infection.

The chain recombines TRBV20-1 with TRBJ2-7, with 7 nucleotides matching TRBD1. This CDR3 is built from 13 residues. Germline trimming cut 7 bases from V and 3 bases from J; bases unmatched to any gene: 9. The V gene's germline CDR1 is DFQATT and CDR2 SNEGSKA (reference sequence). In nucleotides, the CDR3 is TGCAGTGAGAGGGGGCCCCGGGACTACGAGCAGTACTTC. Its translation: CSERGPRDYEQYF.

This clonotype occurred a few times. CDR3 loop: CASSLLTGRSEKLFF. The CDR3 nucleotides are TGTGCCAGCAGCTTGCTGACAGGCCGTAGTGAAAAACTGTTTTTT. The V and J genes are TRBV11-2 and TRBJ1-4, with D perhaps matching TRBD1 (6 bases). Trimming removed 3 bases from V and 7 bases from J, with 15 bases in between. The CDR3 sequence is 15 residues long. The germline CDR1 and CDR2 sequences are SGHAT and FQNNGV.

In regard to this clonotype: A much more abundant neighbour one base away suggests this may be a read error. The gene calls are TRBV25-1 and TRBJ1-6, with D possibly being TRBD1 (6 bases). The CDR3 covers 14 residues. Germline V lookup: CDR1 MGHDK, CDR2 SYGVNS. Trimming removed 4 bases at V and 14 bases at J, with 18 bases between. CDR3 protein: CASSAAGVGSSLHF. CDR3 sequence (DNA): TGTGCCAGCAGTGCAGCAGGGGTAGGATCATCCCTCCACTTT.

Of note for this clonotype: Sequence at one end of the junction differs from germline and may be a read error. This rearrangement joins TRBV28 to TRBJ1-5, with D hard to call. The CDR3 consists of 14 residues. Germline CDR1 is MDHEN and CDR2 is SYDVKM. The CDR3 is CASRSTRASQPHHF. The CDR3 coding sequence is TGTGCCAGCAGGTCGACTAGGGCTTCCCAGCCCCATCATTTT.

This clonotype was counted ten times or more. CDR3 nucleotides: TGTGCCAGCACCTCGCCGCTAGCGGGAAGGAACGAGCAGTACTTC. Amino acids: CASTSPLAGRNEQYF. The chain is built from TRBV9 and TRBJ2-7; 9 bases map to TRBD2. Germline CDR1 reads SGDLS; CDR2 reads YYNGEE. The CDR3 extends over 15 amino acids. V was clipped by 6 bases and J by 5 bases; unmatched bases: 12.

Of note for this clonotype: Likely a read error: the CDR3 ends without its conserved phenylalanine or tryptophan. V is TRBV11-1 and J is TRBJ2-7, with D tentatively TRBD2 (6 bases). V shed 6 bases and J shed 8 bases, with 17 bases lying between them. CDR3 length equals 13 residues. Per germline, CDR1 SGHAT and CDR2 FQDESV (reference sequence). The CDR3: CASRGRRSYKQYL. The CDR3, as DNA: TGTGCCAGCAGGGGGAGGCGATCTTACAAGCAGTACCTC.

This clonotype has at least ten counts. The chain carries TRBV24-1 and TRBJ2-3; D is unclear. This CDR3 region has 19 residues. V was clipped by 0 bases and J by 0 bases, with 18 bases between them. The V gene's germline CDR1 is KGHDR and CDR2 SFDVKD. The CDR3 spells CATSDLRVTQTDSTDTQYF. CDR3 sequence (DNA): TGTGCCACCAGTGATTTGCGGGTGACCCAGACGGATAGCACAGATACGCAGTATTTT.

Points on this clonotype: This may be a read error: a much more frequent sequence differs by one nucleotide. The chain combines TRBV5-1 with TRBJ2-3; D is unresolved. The CDR3 totals 13 residues. V dropped 1 base and J dropped 4 bases, with 7 bases sitting between them. Germline assignment: CDR1 SGHRS and CDR2 YFSETQ. The CDR3 nucleotides read TGCGCCAGCAGCTTGTCTCGAGCAGATACGCAGTATTTT. Translation gives CASSLSRADTQYF.

This clonotype showed up just a few times. A much larger clone lies a single base off, so this may be a read error. J is TRBJ2-7 and V is TRBV28; D is tentatively TRBD1 or TRBD2 (5 bases each). The CDR3 covers 13 residues. Trimming pared 6 bases from V and 2 bases from J, leaving 11 bases between. In germline, CDR1 is MDHEN, CDR2 SYDVKM. The CDR3 DNA reads TGTGCCAGCAGGGGGCTAGCCGCCTACGAGCAGTACTTC. The encoded protein is CASRGLAAYEQYF. The whole variable domain, remainder taken from reference TRBV28 and TRBJ2-7, is DVKVTQSSRYLVKRTGEKVFLECVQDMDHENMFWYRQDPGLGLRLIYFSYDVKMKEKGDIPEGYSVSREKKERFSLILESASTNQTSMYLCASRGLAAYEQYFGPGTRLTVT.

This clonotype was picked up many times. The J gene is TRBJ2-3, the V gene TRBV12-3 or TRBV12-4; TRBD2 might be the D (6 bases). The CDR3 has 14 amino acids. Trimming pared 7 bases from V and 2 bases from J, leaving 13 bases between. Here the CDR3 reads CASTLRGATDTQYF. CDR3 sequence (DNA): TGTGCCAGCACCCTGCGCGGGGCCACAGATACGCAGTATTTT.

Points on this clonotype: This may arise from a read error, as a much more abundant clone is one base away. CDR3 DNA sequence: TGCCGGGGACTAGCGGGAAACAATGAGCAGTTCTTC. Translated: CRGLAGNNEQFF. The chain couples TRBV20-1 to TRBJ2-1; 13 bases are shared with TRBD2. The V gene's germline CDR1 is DFQATT and CDR2 SNEGSKA (reference sequence). This CDR3 has 12 residues.

As to this clonotype: One end of the junction does not line up with germline, which may come from a read error. Written as DNA, the CDR3 is TGTGCCGGTAGCTTCGACAGGCCCCGACGTTCTTCGTGCGGTTACGAACAGTACTTC. Translated: CAGSFDRPRRSSCGYEQYF. V usage is TRBV11-2 and J usage is TRBJ2-7; a possible D gene is TRBD1 (6 bases). There are 19 residues in the CDR3. The germline gives CDR1 SGHAT, CDR2 FQNNGV.

Worth noting for this clonotype: At one of its ends the junction is not consistent with the germline gene, which may arise from a read error. The chain is built from TRBV12-3 or TRBV12-4 and TRBJ2-1; the match to TRBD2 covers 12 bases. This CDR3 has 14 residues. The DNA for the CDR3 is TGTACTAGTACGACTAGCGGGAGATACAATGAGCAGATCTTC. Translated: CTSTTSGRYNEQIF.

A remark on this clonotype: One end of the junction is discordant with germline, which a read error may explain. The chain combines TRBV5-5 with TRBJ1-3, with unresolved D. CDR1 SGHKS and CDR2 YYEKEE come from the germline V gene (reference sequence). This CDR3 has 17 amino acids. The CDR3 nucleotides are TGTGCCAGCAGCGCCGGGATGGATCTCCTTTCTGGAAACAGCATATATTTT. This sequence encodes CASSAGMDLLSGNSIYF.

This clonotype was observed a handful of times. This rearrangement joins TRBV11-1 to TRBJ2-7; D is ambiguous. The CDR3 is 13 amino acids. The V gene lost 10 bases and the J gene lost 1 base, with 14 bases spanning the gap. The germline CDR1 and CDR2 sequences are SGHAT and FQDESV (reference sequence). The chain's CDR3 is CATRGKRSYEQYF. The CDR3 nucleotides read TGTGCCACCCGTGGGAAGCGATCCTACGAGCAGTACTTC.

About this clonotype: Here the CDR3 omits its conserved ending phenylalanine or tryptophan, so a read error is the likely source. CDR3 DNA: TGTGTCAGCAGTTACTCCAGGACTAGCGGGAGAGGGAATGAGCAGTTCTTG. It translates to CVSSYSRTSGRGNEQFL. The chain couples TRBV6-5 to TRBJ2-1; 13 positions match TRBD2. Germline values: CDR1 MNHEY, CDR2 SVGAGI. This CDR3 has 17 residues.

A word on this clonotype: Compared with germline, one end of the junction differs, possibly owing to a read error. The chain combines TRBV5-1 with TRBJ1-1, with TRBD1 as a possible D gene (5 bases). In germline, CDR1 is SGHRS, CDR2 YFSETQ. There are 14 residues in the CDR3. DNA of the CDR3: TGCACCAGCAGCTTGGCCTGGGGGTACGCTGAAGCTTTCTTT. As protein: CTSSLAWGYAEAFF. The whole variable domain, remainder taken from reference TRBV5-1 and TRBJ1-1, is KAGVTQTPRYLIKTRGQQVTLSCSPISGHRSVSWYQQTPGQGLQFLFEYFSETQRNKGNFPGRFSGRQFSNSRSEMNVSTLELGDSALYLCTSSLAWGYAEAFFGQGTRLTVV.

This clonotype was found once. One end of the junction is discordant with germline, which a read error may explain. J is TRBJ1-1 and V is TRBV5-1; no firm D call. CDR3 length equals 14 residues. The germline V gene has CDR1 SGHRS and CDR2 YFSETQ. The CDR3 DNA follows: TGCGCCAGCGGCCCGGCAGGAGGGTACACTGAGGCTTTCTTT. Translated: CASGPAGGYTEAFF.

The V and J genes are TRBV7-9 and TRBJ2-3; no clear D gene. The CDR3 covers 13 residues. Germline V CDR1 and CDR2: SEHNR, FQNEAQ (reference sequence). V lost 5 bases and J lost 5, with 11 bases in between. CDR3 in DNA: TGTGCCAGCAGCCCAAATAGTGGAGATACGCAGTATTTT. Its protein is CASSPNSGDTQYF.

As concerns this clonotype: A read error may account for a junction end that differs from germline. J is TRBJ2-1 and V is TRBV6-5; TRBD2 might be the D (6 bases). Germline V gives CDR1 MNHEY, CDR2 SVGAGI. The CDR3 spans 15 residues. The CDR3 sequence: CASSQTNGSPNEQLF. The CDR3 DNA reads as TGTGCCAGCAGCCAGACTAACGGGAGCCCCAATGAGCAGTTATTC.

This clonotype was seen just once. The junction shows a germline mismatch at one end, possibly a read error. This rearrangement joins TRBV6-1 to TRBJ2-7; D remains ambiguous. Germline values: CDR1 MNHNS, CDR2 SASEGT. The CDR3 is made up of 13 amino acids. CDR3 in DNA: TGTGCCACCAGTGAAACATACGACCTCGGGCAGTACTTC. Translation gives CATSETYDLGQYF.

Comment on this clonotype: Compared with germline, one end of the junction differs, possibly owing to a read error. The chain employs TRBV6-2 or TRBV6-3 and TRBJ2-7; D possibly corresponds to TRBD1 (5 bases). CDR1 is MNHEY and CDR2 is SVGEGT in the germline V gene. This CDR3 contains 14 residues. In DNA, the CDR3 is TGTGCCAGTAGTTACTTAGGACATGGCTACGAGCAGTACTTC. Protein sequence: CASSYLGHGYEQYF.

This clonotype showed up just a few times. V is TRBV20-1 and J is TRBJ1-1; TRBD1 aligns across 8 bases. V shed 6 bases, J shed 5 bases, and the junction held 11 bases outside the gene matches. The length of the CDR3 is 14 residues. Germline loops: CDR1 DFQATT, CDR2 SNEGSKA (reference sequence). The CDR3 coding sequence is TGCAGTGCCAGCAACAGGGGGATCAGTACTGAAGCTTTCTTT. Protein sequence: CSASNRGISTEAFF.

The chain combines TRBV4-3 with TRBJ2-5; D is possibly TRBD2 (5 bases). CDR3 length: 15 residues. Germline assignment: CDR1 LGHNA and CDR2 YSLEER. The DNA for the CDR3 is TGCTCCGGCAGCCAAGGAGCGGCTATCCAAGAGACCCAGTACTTC. This translates into CSGSQGAAIQETQYF.

Comments on this clonotype: One end of the junction does not line up with germline, which may come from a read error. The chain joins TRBV11-2 to TRBJ2-3, with TRBD1 as a possible D gene (6 bases). Germline CDR1 reads SGHAT; CDR2 reads FQNNGV. The CDR3 runs to 16 residues. The CDR3 here is CVSSTRSTGNTDTRYF. Here the CDR3 DNA reads TGTGTCAGCAGCACAAGAAGTACAGGGAACACAGATACGCGGTATTTT.

This clonotype was recorded at least ten times. This clone may be a read error of a much larger clone one base away. This chain joins TRBV6-2 or TRBV6-3 and TRBJ1-4; TRBD1 might be the D (6 bases). The CDR3 extends over 15 amino acids. CDR1 is MNHEY, CDR2 SVGEGT, per germline. CDR3: CASSYPGGGNEKLSF. CDR3 bases: TGTGCCAGCAGTTACCCGGGAGGGGGTAATGAAAAACTGTCTTTT.

Concerning this clonotype itself: Compared with germline, one end of the junction differs, possibly owing to a read error. This chain joins TRBV12-3 or TRBV12-4 and TRBJ2-1; TRBD2 is a possible D gene (6 bases). This CDR3 region has 14 residues. The CDR3, as DNA: TGTGCCAGCTGTTTGCGGGAAGGCCGGAATGAGCAGTTCTTC. This sequence encodes CASCLREGRNEQFF.

This sequence joins TRBV5-5 and TRBJ2-1; the D is unclear. The length of the CDR3 is 13 residues. V was shortened by 3 bases and J by 8 bases, with 12 bases between the two germline ends. Germline CDR1 reads SGHKS; CDR2 reads YYEKEE (reference sequence). The CDR3 region is CASSYQTGDEQFF. The CDR3 DNA sequence: TGTGCCAGCAGCTACCAAACGGGCGATGAGCAGTTCTTC.

There are many counts of this clonotype. A read error may explain this, as a much larger clone is one base away. This CDR3 reads CTSSHGYNEQFF. The CDR3 DNA is TGCACCAGCAGCCACGGGTACAATGAGCAGTTCTTC. The V and J genes are TRBV10-2 and TRBJ2-1; D is unclear. Germline loops: CDR1 WSHSY, CDR2 SAAADI. The CDR3 is 12 amino acids.

To note about this clonotype: At one of its ends the junction is not consistent with the germline gene, which may arise from a read error. V usage is TRBV6-5 and J usage is TRBJ2-1, with unresolved D. CDR1 is MNHEY and CDR2 is SVGAGI in the germline V gene. The CDR3 covers 15 residues. CDR3 sequence (DNA): TGTGCCAGCAGTTACTCAACTGGTTCCTACAATGAGCAGCTCTTC. This gives the protein CASSYSTGSYNEQLF.

Comment on this clonotype: No conserved phenylalanine or tryptophan ends this CDR3, so it is likely a read error. This chain links TRBV10-2 with TRBJ1-1; D not certain. CDR1 and CDR2 from the germline V gene are WSHSY and SAAADI. V was shortened by 11 bases and J by 2 bases, with 15 bases between the two germline ends. This CDR3 spans 13 amino acids. CDR3 loop: CAASEVENTEAFL. As DNA, the CDR3 is TGCGCCGCCAGTGAAGTAGAAAACACTGAAGCTTTCCTT.

Regarding this clonotype: At one boundary the junction diverges from the germline segment, which might be a read error. This rearrangement joins TRBV6-5 to TRBJ2-2; 10 nucleotides line up with TRBD2. This CDR3 is built from 18 residues. Germline CDR1 and CDR2: MNHEY and SVGAGI. CDR3 bases: TGTGCCAGCAGCTCCTGGACTAGCGGCTTCGCAATCACCGTGGAGCTGTTTTTT. Its protein is CASSSWTSGFAITVELFF.